This T cell receptor beta chain is drawn from a study of somatic mutations in cytotoxic T cells in rheumatoid arthritis. Study findings and constraints: Which antigens the expanded CD8+ clones targeted was unknown.

Comment on this clone: Its antigen is unknown.

CD4+ cells and CD8+ cells were each obtained through positive magnetic bead selection, and their purity was assessed by flow cytometry. Only in-frame clones appear in the TCRdb table, and some are missing; sequencing was by immunoSEQ multiplex PCR. Among some 19,000 clones listed, around 86% were seen once. This CDR3 has 14 amino acids. The V gene lost 2 bases and the J gene lost 7 bases, with 12 bases spanning the gap. From germline, CDR1 is KGHSH and CDR2 LQKENI. The clonotype comes from a man younger than 35 with rheumatoid arthritis. V is TRBV18 and J is TRBJ2-1; TRBD1 is a possible D gene (5 bases). The sequencing sample was made of CD8+ T cells sorted from blood. The DNA of the CDR3 is TGTGCCAGCTCACCAGGGCAGGGCGCAAATGAGCAGTTCTTC. Translated: CASSPGQGANEQFF.